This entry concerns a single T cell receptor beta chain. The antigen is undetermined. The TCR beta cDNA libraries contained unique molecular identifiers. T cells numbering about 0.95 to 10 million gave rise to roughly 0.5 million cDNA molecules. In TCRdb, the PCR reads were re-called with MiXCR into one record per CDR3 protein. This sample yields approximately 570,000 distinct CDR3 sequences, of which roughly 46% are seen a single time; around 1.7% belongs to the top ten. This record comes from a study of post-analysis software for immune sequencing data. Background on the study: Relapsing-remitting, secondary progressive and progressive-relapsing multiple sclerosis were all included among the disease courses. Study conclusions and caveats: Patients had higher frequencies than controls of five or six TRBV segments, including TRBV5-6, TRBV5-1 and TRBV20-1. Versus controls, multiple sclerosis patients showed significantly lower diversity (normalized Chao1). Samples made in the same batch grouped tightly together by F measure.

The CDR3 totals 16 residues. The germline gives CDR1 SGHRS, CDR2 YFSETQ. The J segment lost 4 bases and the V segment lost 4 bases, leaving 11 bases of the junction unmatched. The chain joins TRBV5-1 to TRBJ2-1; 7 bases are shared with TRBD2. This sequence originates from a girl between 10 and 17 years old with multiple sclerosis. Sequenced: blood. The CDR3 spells CASSPKLAEIYNEQFF. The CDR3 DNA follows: TGCGCCAGCAGCCCGAAGCTAGCGGAGATATACAATGAGCAGTTCTTC.